The next 5 T cell receptor beta chains were all read from a single sample in a study of T cell repertoires in ileal Crohn's disease (dated by TCRdb to between 2019 and 2020). To prepare the library, the immunoSEQ multiplex PCR assay was applied. This is the immuneACCESS table as TCRdb keeps it, with only in-frame sequences that have V and J called. A part of the clones is gone; compared with another copy, unresolved V genes explain less than half, and the rest is unexplained. The sample table shows roughly 5,300 clones, and 82% are seen once. Together, the top ten hold roughly 13% of the sample. Sequencing was carried out using ileal tissue. These receptors were obtained from an adult with Crohn's disease.

This clone was recorded once. The chain is built from TRBV7-2 and TRBJ1-2; 10 nucleotides match TRBD1. The CDR3 has 13 residues. Germline values: CDR1 SGHTA, CDR2 FQGNSA. Unmatched junction bases numbered 3, after V lost 5 bases and J lost 6 bases. CDR3 residues: CASSPTGGNGYTF. The DNA for the CDR3 is TGTGCCAGCAGCCCGACAGGGGGCAATGGCTACACCTTC.

CDR3 loop: CSVEGGPQEGANIQYF. CDR3 nucleotides: TGCAGCGTTGAAGGAGGGCCCCAAGAGGGGGCGAACATTCAGTACTTC. V is TRBV29-1 and J is TRBJ2-4, with 7 bases fitting TRBD1. Germline values: CDR1 SQVTM, CDR2 ANQGSEA. This CDR3 region has 16 residues. J was trimmed by 7 bases and V by 1 base; bases with no gene match: 13.

The rearrangement joins TRBV19 to TRBJ2-7; tentative D call: TRBD2 (5 bases). The CDR3 is 14 amino acids. Germline loops: CDR1 LNHDA, CDR2 SQIVND (reference sequence). Trimming cost V 4 bases and J 9 bases, with 19 bases left between them. The CDR3 here is CASSTRDSNSGQYF. The CDR3 nucleotides are TGTGCCAGTAGTACACGGGATTCAAATTCGGGGCAGTACTTC.

This clone showed up just once. This chain connects TRBV11-3 to TRBJ2-3; maybe TRBD1 (5 bases). The ends were cut back, 4 bases at V and 1 base at J, with 24 bases in the middle. There are 19 residues in the CDR3. The germline CDR1 and CDR2 sequences are SGHNT and YENEEA. The CDR3 DNA reads TGTGCCAGCAGCTCCTCCCCTGGGAAGGGGTTGATTGGCACAGATACGCAGTATTTT. Residues: CASSSSPGKGLIGTDTQYF.

The chain employs TRBV7-3 and TRBJ1-3, with 12 bases fitting TRBD1. Germline-derived CDR1 and CDR2 are SGHTA and FQGTGA. The CDR3 is made up of 12 amino acids. J gave up 14 bases and V 4 bases, and 3 bases lay outside the gene matches. The CDR3 here is CASSWDRGPVYF. The CDR3 coding sequence is TGTGCCAGCAGCTGGGACAGGGGGCCGGTATATTTT.